This is a list of T cell receptor beta chains from one sample in a study of cytomegalovirus exposure and HLA in healthy donors. Using immunoSEQ multiplex PCR, the repertoire was profiled, and TCRdb retains in-frame clones only, with some absent. Among 100,000 or so clones listed, 80% were seen once. Source material: PBMCs. The receptors shown here come from a man aged 18 to 29 in good health and CMV-seronegative. CDR3s include the opening cysteine and the closing phenylalanine or tryptophan. Each record gives: J gene, D gene, V gene, CDR3 protein, CDR3 DNA. The D gene is left open where the match is weak.

TRBJ2-3 | TRBD2 | TRBV4-2 | CASSLGTSGGPSTDTQYF | TGTGCCAGCAGCCTAGGGACTAGCGGGGGTCCTAGCACAGATACGCAGTATTTT
TRBJ1-3 | - | TRBV11-2 | CASSPRRRSGNTIYF | TGTGCCAGCAGCCCGCGCCGGAGGTCTGGAAACACCATATATTTT
TRBJ1-2 | TRBD1 | TRBV6-5 | CASRQGQNYGYTF | TGTGCCAGCAGACAGGGACAGAACTATGGCTACACCTTC
TRBJ1-2 | - | TRBV19 | CASSLQGPGYGYTF | TGTGCCAGTAGTCTCCAGGGGCCGGGCTATGGCTACACCTTC
TRBJ2-5 | TRBD2 | TRBV5-7 | CASSLLAGGSQETQYF | TGTGCCAGCAGCTTGCTAGCGGGGGGGTCTCAAGAGACCCAGTACTTC
TRBJ2-7 | TRBD1 | TRBV25-1 | CASSGITQGVYF | TGTGCCAGCAGTGGAATCACCCAGGGGGTGTACTTC
TRBJ1-2 | - | TRBV6-1 | CASSEAPTMRDSPGYTF | TGTGCCAGCAGTGAAGCTCCCACCATGAGAGACAGTCCCGGCTACACCTTC
TRBJ2-3 | TRBD2 | TRBV5-1 | CASSLGTSGGLGSTDTQYF | TGCGCCAGCAGCCTCGGGACTAGCGGAGGGCTCGGGAGCACAGATACGCAGTATTTT
TRBJ1-2 | TRBD1 | TRBV5-1 | CASSFDRGVSYGYTF | TGCGCCAGCAGCTTTGACAGGGGGGTTAGCTATGGCTACACCTTC
TRBJ1-1 | - | TRBV5-4 | CASSLTGVVTEAFF | TGTGCCAGCAGCTTGACGGGGGTAGTCACTGAAGCTTTCTTT
TRBJ2-7 | - | TRBV5-1 | CASSSLRGSSYGQYF | TGCGCCAGCAGCTCCCTACGGGGAAGCTCCTACGGGCAGTACTTC
TRBJ2-7 | TRBD1 | TRBV29-1 | CSVAEWTGDGSYEQYF | TGCAGCGTTGCGGAGTGGACAGGGGATGGCTCCTACGAGCAGTACTTC
TRBJ2-4 | TRBD2 | TRBV5-1 | CASSTGTSESRPAKNIQYF | TGCGCCAGCAGCACCGGGACTAGCGAGTCCCGACCGGCCAAAAACATTCAGTACTTC
TRBJ1-1 | - | TRBV19 | CASMGTVNTEAFF | TGTGCCAGTATGGGGACTGTGAACACTGAAGCTTTCTTT
TRBJ1-1 | - | TRBV7-9 | CASSFESTHTEAFF | TGTGCCAGCAGCTTCGAGTCTACTCACACTGAAGCTTTCTTT
TRBJ2-1 | TRBD1 | TRBV5-6 | CASRFDRGGNNEQFF | TGTGCCAGCAGGTTTGACAGGGGTGGCAACAATGAGCAGTTCTTC